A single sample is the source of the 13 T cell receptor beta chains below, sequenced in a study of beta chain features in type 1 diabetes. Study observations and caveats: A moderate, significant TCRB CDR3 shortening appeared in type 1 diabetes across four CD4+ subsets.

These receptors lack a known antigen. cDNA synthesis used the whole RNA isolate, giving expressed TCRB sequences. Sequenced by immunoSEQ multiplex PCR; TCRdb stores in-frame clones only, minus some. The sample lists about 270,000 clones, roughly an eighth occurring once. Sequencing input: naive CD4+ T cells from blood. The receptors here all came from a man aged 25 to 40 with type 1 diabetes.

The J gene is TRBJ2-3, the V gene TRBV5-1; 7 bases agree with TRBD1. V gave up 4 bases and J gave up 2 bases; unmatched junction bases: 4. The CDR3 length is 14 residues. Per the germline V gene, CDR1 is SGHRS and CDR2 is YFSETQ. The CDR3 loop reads CASSADRVTDTQYF. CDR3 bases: TGCGCCAGCAGCGCTGACAGGGTCACAGATACGCAGTATTTT.

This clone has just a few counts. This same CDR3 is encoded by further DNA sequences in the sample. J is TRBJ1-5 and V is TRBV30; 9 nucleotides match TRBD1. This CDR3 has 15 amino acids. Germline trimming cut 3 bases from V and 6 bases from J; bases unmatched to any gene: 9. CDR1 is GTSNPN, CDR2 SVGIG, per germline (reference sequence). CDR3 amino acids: CAWSRPGQGTQPQHF. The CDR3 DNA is TGTGCCTGGAGCAGGCCGGGACAGGGTACTCAGCCCCAGCATTTT.

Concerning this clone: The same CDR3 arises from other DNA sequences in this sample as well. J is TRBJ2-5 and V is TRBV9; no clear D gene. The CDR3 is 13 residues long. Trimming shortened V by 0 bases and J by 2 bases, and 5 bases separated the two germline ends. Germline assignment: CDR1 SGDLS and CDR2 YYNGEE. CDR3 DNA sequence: TGTGCCAGCAGCGTAGGAGGTCAAGAGACCCAGTACTTC. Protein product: CASSVGGQETQYF. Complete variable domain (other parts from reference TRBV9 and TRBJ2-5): DSGVTQTPKHLITATGQRVTLRCSPRSGDLSVYWYQQSLDQGLQFLIQYYNGEERAKGNILERFSAQQFPDLHSELNLSSLELGDSALYFCASSVGGQETQYFGPGTRLLVL.

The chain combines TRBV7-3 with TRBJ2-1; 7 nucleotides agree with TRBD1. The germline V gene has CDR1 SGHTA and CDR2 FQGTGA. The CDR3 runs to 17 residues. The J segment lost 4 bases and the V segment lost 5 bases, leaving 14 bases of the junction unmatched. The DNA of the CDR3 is TGTGCCAGCAGCCCCAGGGGGAGTCGTCAGTCTTACAATGAGCAGTTCTTC. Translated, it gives CASSPRGSRQSYNEQFF.

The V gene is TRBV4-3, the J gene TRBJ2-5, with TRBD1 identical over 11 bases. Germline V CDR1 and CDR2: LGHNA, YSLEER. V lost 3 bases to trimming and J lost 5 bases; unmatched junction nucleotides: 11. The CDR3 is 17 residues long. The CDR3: CASSQSPGQGGLETQYF. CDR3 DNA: TGCGCCAGCAGCCAGTCACCGGGACAGGGGGGTTTGGAGACCCAGTACTTC.

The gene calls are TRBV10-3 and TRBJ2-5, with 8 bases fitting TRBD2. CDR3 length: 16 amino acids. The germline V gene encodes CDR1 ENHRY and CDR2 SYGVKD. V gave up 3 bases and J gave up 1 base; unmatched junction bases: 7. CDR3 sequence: CAISDLGGGSQETQYF. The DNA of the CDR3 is TGTGCCATCAGTGATCTCGGGGGGGGCTCCCAAGAGACCCAGTACTTC.

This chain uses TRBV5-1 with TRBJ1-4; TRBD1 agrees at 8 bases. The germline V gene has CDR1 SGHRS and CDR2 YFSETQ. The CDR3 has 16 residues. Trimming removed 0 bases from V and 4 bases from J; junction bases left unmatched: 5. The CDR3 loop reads CASSLAGGQDNEKLFF. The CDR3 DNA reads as TGCGCCAGCAGCTTGGCGGGGGGACAGGATAATGAAAAACTGTTTTTT.

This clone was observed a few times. DNA for the CDR3: TGCAGCGTTGCTTTAGGGGCCAGAGAGACCCAGTACTTC. Encoded protein: CSVALGARETQYF. The chain links TRBV29-1 to TRBJ2-5, with a tentative D call TRBD1 (5 bases). The CDR3 contains 13 residues. V was clipped by 4 bases and J by 4 bases, with 13 bases between them. The germline V gene has CDR1 SQVTM and CDR2 ANQGSEA.

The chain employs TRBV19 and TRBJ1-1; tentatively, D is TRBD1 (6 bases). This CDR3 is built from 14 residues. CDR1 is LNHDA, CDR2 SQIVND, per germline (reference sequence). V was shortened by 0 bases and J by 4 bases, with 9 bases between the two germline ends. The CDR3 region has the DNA TGTGCCAGTAGTATAGACAGGGGAGTCACTGAAGCTTTCTTT. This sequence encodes CASSIDRGVTEAFF.

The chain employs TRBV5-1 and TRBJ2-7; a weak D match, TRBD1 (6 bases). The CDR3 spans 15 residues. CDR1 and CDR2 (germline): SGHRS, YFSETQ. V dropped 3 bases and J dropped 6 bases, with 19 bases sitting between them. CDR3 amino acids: CASSYGFGDTGEQYF. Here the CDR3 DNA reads TGCGCCAGCAGCTATGGTTTCGGGGACACCGGCGAGCAGTACTTC.

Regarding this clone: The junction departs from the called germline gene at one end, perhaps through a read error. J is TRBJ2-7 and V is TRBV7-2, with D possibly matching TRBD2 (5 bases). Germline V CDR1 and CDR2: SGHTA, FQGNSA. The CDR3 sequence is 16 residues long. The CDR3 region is CASSLVSSLDSHEQYF. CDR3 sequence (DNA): TGTGCCAGCAGCTTAGTATCTAGCCTTGACTCCCACGAGCAGTACTTC.

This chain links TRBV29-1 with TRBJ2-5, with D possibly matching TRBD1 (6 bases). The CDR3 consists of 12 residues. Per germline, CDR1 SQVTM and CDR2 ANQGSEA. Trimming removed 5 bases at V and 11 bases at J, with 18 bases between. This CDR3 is CSVSWGQGGQYF. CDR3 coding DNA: TGCAGCGTTTCCTGGGGGCAGGGCGGGCAGTACTTC.

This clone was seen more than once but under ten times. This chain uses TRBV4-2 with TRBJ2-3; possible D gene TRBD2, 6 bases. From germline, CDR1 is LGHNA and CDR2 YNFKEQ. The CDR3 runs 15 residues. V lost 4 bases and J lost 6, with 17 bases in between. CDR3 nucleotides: TGTGCCAGCAGCCCGGGCGGGACGGGAGCGGATACGCAGTATTTT. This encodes CASSPGGTGADTQYF.